These 30 T cell receptor beta chains were sequenced from one sample in a study of PD-1 blockade in classical Hodgkin lymphoma. Repertoires were generated with immunoSEQ multiplex PCR, while TCRdb's copy carries only in-frame clones and drops some. The sample holds approximately 51,000 clones, approximately 70% seen once. Brentuximab vedotin exposure varied, and every patient relapsed after autologous stem cell transplantation. Specimen: peripheral blood mononuclear cells (PBMCs), collected before the second cycle of nivolumab. These receptors all come from a human donor with classical Hodgkin lymphoma.

The V gene is TRBV28, the J gene TRBJ2-7; D tentatively fits TRBD1 or TRBD2 (5 bases each). The germline CDR1 and CDR2 sequences are MDHEN and SYDVKM. V dropped 6 bases and J dropped 4 bases, with 10 bases sitting between them. The CDR3 has 12 residues. CDR3: CASRTNRYEQYF. CDR3 nucleotides: TGTGCCAGCAGGACTAACAGGTACGAGCAGTACTTC.

The chain joins TRBV6-5 to TRBJ2-7, with unresolved D. Germline assignment: CDR1 MNHEY and CDR2 SVGAGI. Trimming removed 6 bases at V and 0 bases at J, with 12 bases between. There are 14 residues in the CDR3. The CDR3 DNA reads as TGTGCCAGCAGCTTCGCGGTAGTCTCCTACGAGCAGTACTTC. This codes for CASSFAVVSYEQYF.

This clone was seen more than once but under ten times. The chain uses TRBV29-1 and TRBJ1-3; 7 nucleotides match TRBD1. The CDR3 covers 14 residues. The J segment lost 4 bases and the V segment lost 2 bases, leaving 5 bases of the junction unmatched. In germline, CDR1 is SQVTM, CDR2 ANQGSEA. CDR3 in amino acids: CSVETQGGGNTIYF. CDR3 sequence (DNA): TGCAGCGTTGAAACTCAGGGGGGGGGAAACACCATATATTTT.

By sample fraction, this clone is medium-sized. This chain links TRBV11-1 with TRBJ2-7; perhaps TRBD2 as D (6 bases). CDR1 is SGHAT, CDR2 FQDESV, per germline (reference sequence). Trimming removed 3 bases from V and 9 bases from J, with 12 bases in between. This CDR3 comprises 12 residues. CDR3 sequence: CASSFLQGGQYF. In DNA, the CDR3 is TGTGCCAGCAGCTTCCTCCAGGGAGGGCAGTACTTC.

This clone was observed at least ten times. The chain joins TRBV18 to TRBJ1-4, with TRBD1 as a possible D gene (6 bases). There are 16 residues in the CDR3. Germline loops: CDR1 KGHSH, CDR2 LQKENI. V lost 2 bases, J lost 0 bases, and 10 bases lay in between. CDR3 region: CASSPGQFATNEKLFF. The CDR3 DNA follows: TGTGCCAGCTCACCAGGACAGTTTGCAACTAATGAAAAACTGTTTTTT.

This sequence joins TRBV19 and TRBJ2-1; D is undetermined. Trimming removed 3 bases from V and 3 bases from J, with 6 bases in between. The CDR3 is made up of 13 amino acids. Germline V gives CDR1 LNHDA, CDR2 SQIVND (reference sequence). The CDR3 protein is CASSIQSYNEQFF. CDR3 sequence (DNA): TGTGCCAGTAGTATCCAGAGCTACAATGAGCAGTTCTTC.

The chain links TRBV28 to TRBJ1-1; 7 positions match TRBD1. Per germline, CDR1 MDHEN and CDR2 SYDVKM. Trimming cost V 8 bases and J 5 bases; bases outside gene matches: 5. The CDR3 extends over 12 amino acids. CDR3 in amino acids: CASHTRGTEAFF. The CDR3 DNA is TGTGCCAGCCACACCAGGGGGACTGAAGCTTTCTTT.

V is TRBV19 and J is TRBJ2-2, with D perhaps TRBD1 or TRBD2 (5 bases each). The germline V and J ends were trimmed by 1 base and 6 bases, with 6 bases remaining between them. Germline CDR1 LNHDA, CDR2 SQIVND (reference sequence). The CDR3 consists of 13 residues. In DNA form, the CDR3 reads TGTGCCAGTAGTATAGTGGGGGCCGGGGAGCTGTTTTTT. This encodes CASSIVGAGELFF.

The J gene is TRBJ2-7, the V gene TRBV6-5; D gene ambiguous. Trimming cost V 2 bases and J 8 bases, with 7 bases left between them. There are 11 residues in the CDR3. Germline V CDR1 and CDR2: MNHEY, SVGAGI. Here the CDR3 reads CASSYGPQQYF. Written as DNA, the CDR3 is TGTGCCAGCAGTTACGGGCCACAGCAGTACTTC.

This clone has ten or more counts. The chain couples TRBV30 to TRBJ1-2; possibly TRBD1 for D (5 bases). This CDR3 has 13 residues. Trimming shortened V by 7 bases and J by 4 bases, and 16 bases separated the two germline ends. From germline, CDR1 is GTSNPN and CDR2 SVGIG (reference sequence). DNA for the CDR3: TGTGCCTCACAGGTCCCTTATGGCTATGGCTACACCTTC. As protein: CASQVPYGYGYTF.

This clone was seen repeatedly, ten times or more. Other DNA sequences from this sample encode an identical CDR3 as well. The chain joins TRBV30 to TRBJ1-1; possibly TRBD1 for D (5 bases). The CDR3 is 12 amino acids. The germline gives CDR1 GTSNPN, CDR2 SVGIG (reference sequence). V was cut by 3 bases and J by 2 bases, with 7 bases left in between. The CDR3 DNA sequence: TGTGCCTGGAGGGGACTAAACACTGAAGCTTTCTTT. This sequence encodes CAWRGLNTEAFF.

This chain joins TRBV7-2 and TRBJ1-1; D not resolved. V was shortened by 3 bases and J by 0 bases, with 8 bases between the two germline ends. The germline V gene has CDR1 SGHTA and CDR2 FQGNSA. This CDR3 region has 14 residues. In DNA form, the CDR3 reads TGTGCCAGCAGCTTTGTATGGATGAACACTGAAGCTTTCTTT. Translating it yields CASSFVWMNTEAFF.

Only a few counts were recorded for this clone. The chain uses TRBV29-1 and TRBJ1-1; no definite D call. From germline, CDR1 is SQVTM and CDR2 ANQGSEA. The CDR3 runs 14 residues. The V gene lost 6 bases and the J gene lost 0 bases, with 14 bases spanning the gap. The CDR3, as DNA: TGCAGCGTAATGGGCAGAAGAATGAACACTGAAGCTTTCTTT. Its protein is CSVMGRRMNTEAFF.

V usage is TRBV27 and J usage is TRBJ2-7; TRBD2 agrees at 9 bases. The CDR3 sequence is 20 residues long. V dropped 2 bases and J dropped 3; count of bases not matched to a gene: 20. CDR1 is MNHEY, CDR2 SMNVEV, per germline (reference sequence). CDR3 loop: CASSLIGGGRAAILSYEQYF. CDR3 in DNA: TGTGCCAGCAGTTTAATAGGAGGCGGGAGGGCCGCAATTCTAAGCTACGAGCAGTACTTC.

Relative to its sample, this clone is large. The chain carries TRBV5-1 and TRBJ2-7, with 12 bases fitting TRBD1. CDR1 is SGHRS, CDR2 YFSETQ, per germline. V dropped 7 bases and J dropped 4; count of bases not matched to a gene: 21. The CDR3 length is 19 residues. CDR3 amino acids: CASGSPGQGALPSLYEQYF. The CDR3 DNA reads as TGCGCCAGCGGATCCCCGGGACAGGGGGCGCTTCCATCTCTTTACGAGCAGTACTTC.

J is TRBJ2-3 and V is TRBV7-3; D may be TRBD2 (5 bases). V was trimmed by 1 base and J by 8 bases, leaving 10 bases between them. The germline V gene encodes CDR1 SGHTA and CDR2 FQGTGA. The CDR3 is 13 residues long. CDR3 sequence reads: CASSLKPGVTQYF. For the CDR3, the DNA is TGTGCCAGCAGCTTAAAGCCCGGGGTTACGCAGTATTTT.

Only one count was recorded for this clone. The chain links TRBV28 to TRBJ2-5, with 12 bases that match TRBD2. Germline CDR1 MDHEN, CDR2 SYDVKM. V was pared by 6 bases and J by 1 base, with 12 bases of the junction left unmatched. This CDR3 has 18 amino acids. The CDR3 region has the DNA TGTGCCAGCAGCCCTAGGGGTCCTAGCGGGAGGGCCCAAGAGACCCAGTACTTC. Residues: CASSPRGPSGRAQETQYF.

The CDR3 loop is CAWSAVAKNIQYF. The CDR3 region has the DNA TGTGCCTGGAGTGCGGTAGCCAAAAACATTCAGTACTTC. The chain carries TRBV30 and TRBJ2-4, with no clear D. There are 13 residues in the CDR3. V lost 1 base and J lost 0, with 4 bases in between. CDR1 is GTSNPN and CDR2 is SVGIG in the germline V gene (reference sequence).

The chain combines TRBV5-8 with TRBJ1-6, with D unclear. The V end lost 0 bases, the J end lost 5 bases, and 6 bases lay between the germline ends. The V gene's germline CDR1 is SGHTS and CDR2 YDEGEE. This CDR3 has 14 residues. CDR3 loop: CASSLGGDNSPLHF. The CDR3 bases are TGTGCCAGCAGCTTGGGGGGAGATAATTCACCCCTCCACTTT.

The chain has TRBV29-1 and TRBJ1-1; no clear D. CDR1 and CDR2 (germline): SQVTM, ANQGSEA. V was pared by 4 bases and J by 3 bases, with 12 bases between. The CDR3 is made up of 13 amino acids. The CDR3 loop reads CSVVAVWDTEAFF. DNA of the CDR3: TGCAGCGTTGTAGCGGTTTGGGACACTGAAGCTTTCTTT.

The CDR3 loop is CASSLLRYTEAFF. CDR3 nucleotide sequence: TGTGCCAGCAGCTTACTACGCTACACTGAAGCTTTCTTT. The chain carries TRBV7-9 and TRBJ1-1; D is unclear. Germline V lookup: CDR1 SEHNR, CDR2 FQNEAQ (reference sequence). Trimming stripped 2 bases from V and 3 bases from J, with 7 bases between. CDR3 size: 13 residues. Supplemented by reference TRBV7-9 and TRBJ1-1, the full variable domain reads DTGVSQNPRHKITKRGQNVTFRCDPISEHNRLYWYRQTLGQGPEFLTYFQNEAQLEKSRLLSDRFSAERPKGSFSTLEIQRTEQGDSAMYLCASSLLRYTEAFFGQGTRLTVV.

In this sample, this clone turned up once. The V gene is TRBV4-3, the J gene TRBJ2-3; 7 bases map to TRBD1. The V gene's germline CDR1 is LGHNA and CDR2 YSLEER. With 4 bases clipped from V and 0 bases from J, the junction kept 4 bases outside the gene matches. CDR3 length: 15 residues. CDR3 region: CASSLRTGSTDTQYF. For the CDR3, the DNA is TGCGCCAGCAGCCTCCGGACAGGTAGCACAGATACGCAGTATTTT.

The chain links TRBV2 to TRBJ2-7; TRBD2 agrees at 11 bases. The ends lost 11 bases at V and 0 bases at J; junction bases unmatched: 6. Germline assignment: CDR1 SNHLY and CDR2 FYNNEI. The CDR3 length is 14 residues. CDR3 loop: CAALTSGSSYEQYF. The CDR3 DNA reads TGTGCCGCGTTAACTAGCGGGAGCTCCTACGAGCAGTACTTC.

This clone rates as medium-sized. J is TRBJ2-7 and V is TRBV27; the D gene is possibly TRBD2 (6 bases). This CDR3 has 15 amino acids. CDR1 and CDR2 from the germline V gene are MNHEY and SMNVEV (reference sequence). V was shortened by 4 bases and J by 0 bases, with 13 bases between the two germline ends. This CDR3 reads CASSYAGSPSYEQYF. The CDR3 DNA follows: TGTGCCAGCAGTTACGCGGGGTCCCCCTCCTACGAGCAGTACTTC.

The J gene is TRBJ2-7, the V gene TRBV30, with no clear D. Deletions cut 2 bases from V and 1 base from J, with 6 bases between. This CDR3 contains 12 residues. Germline CDR1 is GTSNPN and CDR2 is SVGIG (reference sequence). The CDR3 loop is CAWSTASYEQYF. The CDR3 DNA is TGTGCCTGGAGTACCGCTTCCTACGAGCAGTACTTC.

This chain uses TRBV18 with TRBJ1-2; perhaps TRBD1 as D (5 bases). Germline CDR1 is KGHSH and CDR2 is LQKENI. This CDR3 is built from 15 residues. Between the trimmed V and J ends, which lost 3 bases and 8 bases, there was a span of 19 bases. CDR3 sequence: CASSPLPDGGAGYTF. The DNA of the CDR3 is TGTGCCAGCTCACCGCTTCCTGACGGAGGGGCGGGCTACACCTTC.

The chain has TRBV4-2 and TRBJ2-1, with D uncertain. Between the trimmed V and J ends, which lost 0 bases and 4 bases, there was a span of 10 bases. The CDR3 is 15 amino acids. CDR1 is LGHNA, CDR2 YNFKEQ, per germline. CDR3 sequence: CASSQDRQIYNEQFF. The CDR3 DNA sequence: TGTGCCAGCAGCCAAGATCGCCAGATATACAATGAGCAGTTCTTC.

The chain links TRBV5-1 to TRBJ2-3; TRBD2 agrees at 10 bases. V lost 4 bases, J lost 6 bases, and 11 bases stayed unmatched. The CDR3 is 16 amino acids. The germline V gene has CDR1 SGHRS and CDR2 YFSETQ. The CDR3: CASSHSGRAHWDTQYF. The CDR3 DNA reads TGCGCCAGCAGCCACAGCGGGAGGGCCCATTGGGATACGCAGTATTTT.

J is TRBJ2-7 and V is TRBV4-2; 12 bases are a match to TRBD2. V shed 3 bases, J shed 3 bases, and the junction held 3 bases outside the gene matches. Germline CDR1 and CDR2: LGHNA and YNFKEQ. This CDR3 spans 15 amino acids. CDR3 residues: CASSQGTSGLYEQYF. The CDR3, as DNA: TGTGCCAGCAGCCAGGGGACTAGCGGGCTCTACGAGCAGTACTTC.

This chain connects TRBV6-1 to TRBJ1-5; maybe TRBD1 (5 bases). Germline CDR1 is MNHNS and CDR2 is SASEGT. The CDR3 runs to 12 residues. Trimming took off 7 bases at V and 4 bases at J, with 8 bases between the two ends. The CDR3 here is CASKGVNQPQHF. As DNA, the CDR3 is TGTGCCAGCAAAGGGGTTAATCAGCCCCAGCATTTT.